Listed below are T cell receptor beta chains from one sample, sequenced in a study of T cells in Graves' hyperthyroidism and ophthalmopathy. TCRdb redid the calling of the multiplex PCR reads with MiXCR, one entry per CDR3 protein. Among roughly 250,000 distinct CDR3 sequences listed, roughly 22% were seen once. The sequenced material came from blood. These TCRs come from a young man with Graves' ophthalmopathy. Both conserved end residues are part of each CDR3. A D gene is named only where the DNA matches it firmly. Expanded clones are given a class, and other clones once, few, many or no size at all.

TRBJ2-1	NA	NA	TRBV18	TGTGCCAGCTCCCCCAGTGGCATGAGCTCCTACAATGAGCAGTTCTTC	CASSPSGMSSYNEQFF
TRBJ2-1	many	NA	TRBV20-1	TGCAGTGCTGGCCGGGAGCGCCACAATGAGCAGTTCTTC	CSAGRERHNEQFF
TRBJ2-3	NA	NA	TRBV12-3/TRBV12-4	TGTGCCAGCAGTTTAGTCGGGAGTGGGACAGATACGCAGTATTTT	CASSLVGSGTDTQYF
TRBJ2-1	NA	TRBD1	TRBV19	TGTGCCAGTAGTATCCGACAGGGGGTCTCCTACAATGAGCAGTTCTTC	CASSIRQGVSYNEQFF
TRBJ1-1	many	NA	TRBV11-1	TGTGCCAGCAGCTTGGAGGTTTACACTGAAGCTTTCTTT	CASSLEVYTEAFF
TRBJ1-5	many	NA	TRBV11-2	TGTGCCAGCAGCTCCGGGAGCAATCAGCCCCAGCATTTT	CASSSGSNQPQHF
TRBJ1-4	NA	NA	TRBV11-2	TGTGCCAGCAGCTTAAGCACAGGAAATGAAAAACTGTTTTTT	CASSLSTGNEKLFF
TRBJ1-1	many	NA	TRBV28	TGTGCCAGCAGTACGTCCGGGACGGTGAACACTGAAGCTTTCTTT	CASSTSGTVNTEAFF
TRBJ1-2	few	NA	TRBV5-6	TGTGCCAGCAGCTTGGTGGATTCCTATGGCTACACCTTC	CASSLVDSYGYTF
TRBJ2-7	many	NA	TRBV27	TGTGCCAGCAGACGCGGACTATCGAGCTCCTACGAGCAGTACTTC	CASRRGLSSSYEQYF
TRBJ2-1	few	TRBD2	TRBV20-1	TGCAGTGCTATTAGCGGGAGTTTGTATGAGCAGTTCTTC	CSAISGSLYEQFF
TRBJ1-1	many	NA	TRBV28	TGTGCCAGCAGCTCTAATATGAACACTGAAGCTTTCTTT	CASSSNMNTEAFF
TRBJ2-7	many	TRBD2	TRBV7-2	TGTGCCAGCAGCTTACGGAGCGGGAGAATGGTCGGCGAGCAGTACTTC	CASSLRSGRMVGEQYF
TRBJ2-3	NA	NA	TRBV7-9	TGTGCCAGCAGCTTAGGGTCGTCGGGGACGCAACCCACAGATACGCAGTATTTT	CASSLGSSGTQPTDTQYF
TRBJ2-7	NA	TRBD1	TRBV20-1	TGCAGTGCTACCCTACACCCGGGACAGGGCTCCTACGAGCAGTACTTC	CSATLHPGQGSYEQYF
TRBJ2-7	few	NA	TRBV14	TGTGCCAGCAGCCAAGAGCGTATCGGGCCCGGGGACGAGCAGTACTTC	CASSQERIGPGDEQYF
TRBJ2-3	NA	NA	TRBV24-1	TGTGCCACCAGTGACCCCAGACGCACAGATACGCAGTATTTT	CATSDPRRTDTQYF
TRBJ2-2	many	TRBD1	TRBV28	TGTGCCAGCAGCCCCTGGACAGGGACCGGGGAGCTGTTTTTT	CASSPWTGTGELFF
TRBJ2-7	NA	NA	TRBV6-1	TGTGCCAGCGGAGACTCCTCCTACGAGCAGTACTTC	CASGDSSYEQYF
TRBJ2-7	many	NA	TRBV5-1	TGCGCCAGCAGCTTTCTAGGCGTAGACTACGAGCAGTACTTC	CASSFLGVDYEQYF
TRBJ1-4	few	NA	TRBV6-5	TGTGCCAGCAGTTACTCCAAACAGGGTTGGAATGAAAAACTGTTTTTT	CASSYSKQGWNEKLFF
TRBJ2-2	many	TRBD2	TRBV2	TGTGCCAGCAGTGAAGGGACTAGCGTCGCCGGGGAGCTGTTTTTT	CASSEGTSVAGELFF
TRBJ1-2	many	TRBD1	TRBV15	TGTGCCACCAGCAGAGATCTGGTCAGGGGGCGAGGTGGCTACACCTTC	CATSRDLVRGRGGYTF
TRBJ2-7	NA	NA	TRBV29-1	TGCAGCTTCCTAGGGTATAACGAGCAGTACTTC	CSFLGYNEQYF
TRBJ2-3	NA	NA	TRBV6-1	TGTGCCGGCGGGTTCGGCCCGACAGATACGCAGTATTTT	CAGGFGPTDTQYF
TRBJ2-3	many	NA	TRBV28	TGTGCCAGCAGCCCAGCGACTAACACAGATACGCAGTATTTT	CASSPATNTDTQYF
TRBJ2-5	NA	TRBD2	TRBV14	TGTGCCAGCAGCTGGGGGACTATACAAGAGACCCAGTACTTC	CASSWGTIQETQYF
TRBJ2-3	many	NA	TRBV30	TGTGCCTGTATCTCTCAAGGGGCTAGCACAGATACGCAGTATTTT	CACISQGASTDTQYF
TRBJ2-7	many	TRBD1	TRBV29-1	TGCAGCGTTGCCCGGGACAGCTCCTACGAGCAGTACTTC	CSVARDSSYEQYF
TRBJ2-2	many	TRBD2	TRBV12-3/TRBV12-4	TGTGCCAGCACCTCACTAGCGGGAGGCACCGGGGAGCTGTTTTTT	CASTSLAGGTGELFF
TRBJ2-1	NA	NA	TRBV11-2	TGTGCCAGCCGAATGGAGGCTAGCGACTACAATGAGCAGTTCTTC	CASRMEASDYNEQFF
TRBJ2-5	NA	NA	TRBV19	TGTGCCAGTAGTCGGGGTTTCATGGAGACCCAGTACTTC	CASSRGFMETQYF
TRBJ2-5	NA	NA	TRBV10-1	TGCGCCAGCAGTGATGCCTACAAAGAGACCCAGTACTTC	CASSDAYKETQYF
TRBJ2-5	NA	TRBD1	TRBV4-1	TGCGCCAGCAGCGCAGTCCGGGACAGGGGACGAGAGACCCAGTACTTC	CASSAVRDRGRETQYF
TRBJ1-5	NA	NA	TRBV19	TGTGCCAGTAGTCCAGCCACCTACAGGGTTAGCAATCAGCCCCAGCATTTT	CASSPATYRVSNQPQHF
TRBJ2-2	few	TRBD1	TRBV20-1	TGCAGTGCAACGGGACAGGGAGTAGCGAACACCGGGGAGCTGTTTTTT	CSATGQGVANTGELFF
TRBJ1-1	NA	NA	TRBV6-1	TGTGCCAGCAGTGAAGTGGGGTGGACTGAAGCTTTCTTT	CASSEVGWTEAFF
TRBJ2-2	NA	NA	TRBV15	TGTGCCACCAGCAGAGATGGGGAGAACCCCCGAGCGAACACCGGGGAGCTGTTTTTT	CATSRDGENPRANTGELFF
TRBJ2-5	once	NA	TRBV11-2	TGTGCCAGCAGCTTACACACGGGGCTGGAGTTGGGTCAAGAGACCCAGTACTTC	CASSLHTGLELGQETQYF
TRBJ2-7	many	TRBD2	TRBV20-1	TGCAGTGCTAGACTAGCGGGAGGTTGGCACGAGCAGTACTTC	CSARLAGGWHEQYF
TRBJ2-7	few	TRBD2	TRBV9	TGTGCCAGCAGCGTAGGGTCTAGCGGGTCCTACGAGCAGTACTTC	CASSVGSSGSYEQYF
TRBJ2-1	few	TRBD2	TRBV24-1	TGTGCCACCAGTGAGGCTAGCGGAAACTCCTACAATGAGCAGTTCTTC	CATSEASGNSYNEQFF
TRBJ2-7	few	NA	TRBV12-3/TRBV12-4	TGTGCCAGCAGTTTATCGGAAGAGCAGTACTTC	CASSLSEEQYF
TRBJ2-1	few	NA	TRBV10-2	TGCGCCAGCAGTGAGTCGATACAGGCGTGGAATGAGCAGTTCTTC	CASSESIQAWNEQFF
TRBJ2-3	NA	TRBD2	TRBV24-1	TGTGCCACCAGCGGACTAGCGGGAGATACGCAGTATTTT	CATSGLAGDTQYF
TRBJ1-2	NA	TRBD1	TRBV6-2/TRBV6-3	TGTGCCAGCAGTTACCTGGGACAGGGGCCCTCCTTCTATGGCTACACCTTC	CASSYLGQGPSFYGYTF
TRBJ1-1	NA	NA	TRBV7-9	TGTGCCAGCAGCCCCGGGTGGACAGAGAACACTGAAGCTTTCTTT	CASSPGWTENTEAFF
TRBJ1-1	NA	TRBD1	TRBV6-5	TGTGCCAGCAGTTACCGGACAGGGGGGGGGGACACTGAAGCTTTCTTT	CASSYRTGGGDTEAFF
TRBJ1-1	NA	NA	TRBV12-3/TRBV12-4	TGTGCCAGCAGTAGGGACGGATTGAACACTGAAGCTTTCTTT	CASSRDGLNTEAFF
TRBJ2-2	NA	NA	TRBV11-3	TGTGCCAGCAGCTTAGGCAGAGTCGCGAACACCGGGGAGCTGTTTTTT	CASSLGRVANTGELFF
TRBJ2-7	NA	NA	TRBV28	TGTGCCAGCAGCCCGGGACAACTCTCCTACGAGCAGTACTTC	CASSPGQLSYEQYF
TRBJ2-7	NA	NA	TRBV28	TGTGCCAGCAAGGACGGAACCTACGAGCAGTACTTC	CASKDGTYEQYF
TRBJ2-1	NA	TRBD1	TRBV19	TGTGCCAGTAGGCGGATGGGACAGGGGCGAGGAAATGAGCAGTTCTTC	CASRRMGQGRGNEQFF
TRBJ2-7	many	NA	TRBV2	TGTGCCAGCAGCGGACAAGCCTACGAGCAGTACTTC	CASSGQAYEQYF
TRBJ2-5	NA	NA	TRBV12-3/TRBV12-4	TGTGCCAGCAGTTTTTTGGAGCAAGAGACCCAGTACTTC	CASSFLEQETQYF